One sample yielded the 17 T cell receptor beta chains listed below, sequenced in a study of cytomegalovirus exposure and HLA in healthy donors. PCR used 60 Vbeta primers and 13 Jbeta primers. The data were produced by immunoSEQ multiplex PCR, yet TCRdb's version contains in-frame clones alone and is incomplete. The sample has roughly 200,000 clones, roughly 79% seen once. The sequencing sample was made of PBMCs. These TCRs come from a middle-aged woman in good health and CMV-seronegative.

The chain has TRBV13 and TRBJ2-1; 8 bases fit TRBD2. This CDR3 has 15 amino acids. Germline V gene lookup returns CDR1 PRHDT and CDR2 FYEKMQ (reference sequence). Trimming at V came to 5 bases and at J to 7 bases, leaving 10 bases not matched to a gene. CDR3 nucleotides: TGTGCCAGCAGCAATTCGGGGGGGGCGAGGAATGAGCAGTTCTTC. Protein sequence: CASSNSGGARNEQFF.

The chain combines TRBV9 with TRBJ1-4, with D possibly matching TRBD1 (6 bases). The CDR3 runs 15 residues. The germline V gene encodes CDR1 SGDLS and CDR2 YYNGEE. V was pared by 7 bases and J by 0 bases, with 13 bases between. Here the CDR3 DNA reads TGTGCCAGCGCCAAACAGGGAACAACTAATGAAAAACTGTTTTTT. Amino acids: CASAKQGTTNEKLFF. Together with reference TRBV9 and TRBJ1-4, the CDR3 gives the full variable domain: DSGVTQTPKHLITATGQRVTLRCSPRSGDLSVYWYQQSLDQGLQFLIQYYNGEERAKGNILERFSAQQFPDLHSELNLSSLELGDSALYFCASAKQGTTNEKLFFGSGTQLSVL.

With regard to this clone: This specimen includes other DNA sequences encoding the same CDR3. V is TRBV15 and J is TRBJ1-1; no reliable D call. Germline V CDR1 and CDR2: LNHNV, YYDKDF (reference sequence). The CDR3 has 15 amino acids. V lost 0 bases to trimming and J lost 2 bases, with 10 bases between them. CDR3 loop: CATSRDLAPNTEAFF. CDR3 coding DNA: TGTGCCACCAGCAGAGATCTGGCACCTAACACTGAAGCTTTCTTT. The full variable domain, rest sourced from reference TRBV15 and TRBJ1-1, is DAMVIQNPRYQVTQFGKPVTLSCSQTLNHNVMYWYQQKSSQAPKLLFHYYDKDFNNEADTPDNFQSRRPNTSFCFLDIRSPGLGDTAMYLCATSRDLAPNTEAFFGQGTRLTVV.

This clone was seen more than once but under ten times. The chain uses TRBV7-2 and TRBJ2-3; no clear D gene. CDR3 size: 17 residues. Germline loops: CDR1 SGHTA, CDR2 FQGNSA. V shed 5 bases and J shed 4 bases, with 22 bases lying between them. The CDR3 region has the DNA TGTGCCAGCAGCCAACCCCCCGGTGGTGTAGGAGCAGATACGCAGTATTTT. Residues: CASSQPPGGVGADTQYF.

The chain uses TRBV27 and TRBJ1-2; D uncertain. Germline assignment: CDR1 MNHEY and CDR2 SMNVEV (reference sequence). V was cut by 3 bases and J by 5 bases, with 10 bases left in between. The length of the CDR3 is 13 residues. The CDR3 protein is CASSFSEGYGYTF. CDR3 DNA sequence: TGTGCCAGCAGTTTCTCCGAGGGATATGGCTACACCTTC.

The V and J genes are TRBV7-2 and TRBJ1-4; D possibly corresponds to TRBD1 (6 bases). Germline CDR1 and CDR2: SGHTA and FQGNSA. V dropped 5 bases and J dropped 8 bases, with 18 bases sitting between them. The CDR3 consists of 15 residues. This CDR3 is CASSPAGIRGEKLFF. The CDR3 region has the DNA TGTGCCAGCAGCCCCGCAGGGATCAGGGGAGAAAAACTGTTTTTT.

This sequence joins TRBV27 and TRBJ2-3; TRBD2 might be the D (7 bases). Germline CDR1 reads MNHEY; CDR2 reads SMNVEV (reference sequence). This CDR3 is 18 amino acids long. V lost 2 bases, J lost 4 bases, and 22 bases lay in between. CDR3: CASSLGRVGGGTPDTQYF. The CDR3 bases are TGTGCCAGCAGTTTAGGGCGGGTTGGCGGGGGCACGCCAGATACGCAGTATTTT.

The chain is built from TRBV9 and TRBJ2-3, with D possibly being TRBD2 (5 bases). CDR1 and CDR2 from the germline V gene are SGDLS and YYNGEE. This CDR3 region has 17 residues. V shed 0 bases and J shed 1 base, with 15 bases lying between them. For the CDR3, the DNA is TGTGCCAGCAGCGTAGAGTGGACTCTCTACCGCACAGATACGCAGTATTTT. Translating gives CASSVEWTLYRTDTQYF.

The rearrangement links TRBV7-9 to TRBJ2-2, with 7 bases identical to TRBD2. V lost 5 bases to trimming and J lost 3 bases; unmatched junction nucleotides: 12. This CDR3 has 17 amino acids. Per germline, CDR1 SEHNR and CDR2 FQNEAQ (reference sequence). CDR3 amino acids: CASSNRGTNGDTGELFF. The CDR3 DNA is TGTGCCAGCAGCAACAGAGGGACTAACGGGGACACCGGGGAGCTGTTTTTT.

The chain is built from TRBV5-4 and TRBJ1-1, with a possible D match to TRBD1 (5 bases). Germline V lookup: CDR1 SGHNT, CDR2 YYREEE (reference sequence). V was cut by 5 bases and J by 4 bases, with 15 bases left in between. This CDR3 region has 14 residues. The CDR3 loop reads CASSRDRRGTEAFF. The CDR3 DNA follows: TGTGCCAGCAGTCGGGACCGGAGGGGCACTGAAGCTTTCTTT. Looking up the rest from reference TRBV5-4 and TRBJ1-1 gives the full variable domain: ETGVTQSPTHLIKTRGQQVTLRCSSQSGHNTVSWYQQALGQGPQFIFQYYREEENGRGNFPPRFSGLQFPNYSSELNVNALELDDSALYLCASSRDRRGTEAFFGQGTRLTVV.

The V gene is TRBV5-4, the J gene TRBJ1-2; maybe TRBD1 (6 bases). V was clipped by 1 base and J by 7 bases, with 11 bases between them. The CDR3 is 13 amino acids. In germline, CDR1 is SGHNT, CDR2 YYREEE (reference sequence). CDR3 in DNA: TGTGCCAGCAGCTTGCCGGGGGGCGCTGGCTACACCTTC. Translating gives CASSLPGGAGYTF.

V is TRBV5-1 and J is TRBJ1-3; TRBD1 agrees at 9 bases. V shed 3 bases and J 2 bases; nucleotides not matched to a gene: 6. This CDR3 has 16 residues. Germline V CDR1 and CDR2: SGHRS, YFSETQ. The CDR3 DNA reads TGCGCCAGCAGCTGGGACAGGGCGGGAACTGGAAACACCATATATTTT. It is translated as CASSWDRAGTGNTIYF.

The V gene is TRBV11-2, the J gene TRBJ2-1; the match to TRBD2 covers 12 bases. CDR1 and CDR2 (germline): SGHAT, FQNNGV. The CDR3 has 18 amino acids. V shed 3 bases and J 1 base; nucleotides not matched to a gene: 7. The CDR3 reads CASSFLVLAGGSYNEQFF. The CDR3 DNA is TGTGCCAGCAGCTTTTTAGTCCTAGCGGGGGGGTCCTACAATGAGCAGTTCTTC.

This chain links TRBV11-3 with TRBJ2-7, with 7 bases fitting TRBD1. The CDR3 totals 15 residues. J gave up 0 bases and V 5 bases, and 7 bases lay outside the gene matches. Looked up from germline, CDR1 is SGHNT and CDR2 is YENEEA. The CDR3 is CASSPGAGGSYEQYF. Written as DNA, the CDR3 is TGTGCCAGCAGCCCCGGGGCAGGGGGCTCCTACGAGCAGTACTTC.

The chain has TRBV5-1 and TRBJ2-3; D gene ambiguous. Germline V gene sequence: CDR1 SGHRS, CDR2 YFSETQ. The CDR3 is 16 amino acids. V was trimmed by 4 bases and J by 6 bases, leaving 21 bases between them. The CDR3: CASSLNDPGPVDTQYF. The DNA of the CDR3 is TGCGCCAGCAGCCTTAACGACCCGGGTCCTGTGGATACGCAGTATTTT.

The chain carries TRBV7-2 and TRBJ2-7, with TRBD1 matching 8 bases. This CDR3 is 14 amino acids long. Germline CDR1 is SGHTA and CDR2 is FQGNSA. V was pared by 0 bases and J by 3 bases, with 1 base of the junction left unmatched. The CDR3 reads CASSLAQGVYEQYF. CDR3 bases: TGTGCCAGCAGCTTAGCACAGGGGGTCTACGAGCAGTACTTC.

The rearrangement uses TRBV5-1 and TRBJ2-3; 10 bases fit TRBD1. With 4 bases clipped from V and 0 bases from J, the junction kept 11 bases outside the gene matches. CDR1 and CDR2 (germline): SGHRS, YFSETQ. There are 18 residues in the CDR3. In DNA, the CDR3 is TGCGCCAGCAGCGTGACGGGACAGGGGTTTGCAAGCACAGATACGCAGTATTTT. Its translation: CASSVTGQGFASTDTQYF.